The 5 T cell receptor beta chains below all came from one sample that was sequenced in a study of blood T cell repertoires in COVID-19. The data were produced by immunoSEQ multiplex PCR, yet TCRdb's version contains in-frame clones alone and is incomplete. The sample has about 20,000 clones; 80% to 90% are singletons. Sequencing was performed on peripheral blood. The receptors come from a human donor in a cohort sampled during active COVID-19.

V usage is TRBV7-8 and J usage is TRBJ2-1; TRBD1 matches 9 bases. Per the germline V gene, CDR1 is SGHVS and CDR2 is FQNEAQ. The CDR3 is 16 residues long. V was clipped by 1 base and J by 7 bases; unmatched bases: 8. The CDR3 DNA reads TGTGCCAGCAGCTTAGTCCGGGACAGGGTAAATAATGAGCAGTTCTTC. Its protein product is CASSLVRDRVNNEQFF.

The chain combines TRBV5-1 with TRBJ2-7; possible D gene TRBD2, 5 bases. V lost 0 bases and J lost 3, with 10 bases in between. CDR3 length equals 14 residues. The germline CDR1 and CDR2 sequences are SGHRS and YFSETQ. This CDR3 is CASSLATADYEQYF. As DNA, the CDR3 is TGCGCCAGCAGCTTGGCCACAGCGGACTACGAGCAGTACTTC.

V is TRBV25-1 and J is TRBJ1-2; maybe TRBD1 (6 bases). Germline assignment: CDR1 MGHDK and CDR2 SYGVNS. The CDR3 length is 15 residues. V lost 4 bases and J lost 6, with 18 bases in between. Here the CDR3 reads CASSVTGNSPHGYTF. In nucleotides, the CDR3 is TGTGCCAGCAGTGTCACAGGGAATTCGCCCCATGGCTACACCTTC.

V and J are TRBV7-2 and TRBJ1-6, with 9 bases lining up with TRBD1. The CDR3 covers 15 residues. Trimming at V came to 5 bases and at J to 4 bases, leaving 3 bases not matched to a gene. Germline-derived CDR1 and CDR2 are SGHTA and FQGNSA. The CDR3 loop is CASSPQGAYNSPLHF. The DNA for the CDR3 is TGTGCCAGCAGCCCACAGGGGGCTTATAATTCACCCCTCCACTTT.

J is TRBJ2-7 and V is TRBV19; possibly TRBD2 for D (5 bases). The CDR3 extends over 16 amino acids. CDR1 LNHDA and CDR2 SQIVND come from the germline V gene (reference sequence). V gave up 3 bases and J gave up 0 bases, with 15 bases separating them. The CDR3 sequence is CASSILFGESSYEQYF. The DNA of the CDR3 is TGTGCCAGTAGTATCTTGTTCGGGGAGAGCTCCTACGAGCAGTACTTC.